A selection of T cell receptor beta chains follows, all from one sample in a study of blood T cell repertoires in COVID-19. Sequenced by immunoSEQ multiplex PCR; TCRdb stores in-frame clones only, minus some. The sample includes some 170,000 clones, roughly 87% of them seen just once. The source material was PBMCs or T cells enriched from blood (not recorded which). Receptors originate from a human donor with acute COVID-19. The donor label of this sample is uncertain. CDR3s include the opening cysteine and the closing phenylalanine or tryptophan. Each record gives: V gene, J gene, D gene, clone size, CDR3 protein, CDR3 DNA. The D gene is left open where the match is weak. The size of a clone is reported for some rows only, either as once, few or many, or as a class for expanded clones.

V: TRBV7-9
J: TRBJ2-3
D: NA
size: once
CDR3: CASSPLSTDTQYF
DNA: TGTGCCAGCAGCCCACTGAGCACAGATACGCAGTATTTT

V: TRBV9
J: TRBJ1-1
D: NA
size: NA
CDR3: CASSVTGWDTEAFF
DNA: TGTGCCAGCAGCGTTACAGGGTGGGACACTGAAGCTTTCTTT

V: TRBV7-9
J: TRBJ2-6
D: TRBD1
size: NA
CDR3: CASSVQGGLSGANVLTF
DNA: TGTGCCAGCAGCGTACAGGGGGGTTTGTCTGGGGCCAACGTCCTGACTTTC

V: TRBV9
J: TRBJ2-7
D: NA
size: once
CDR3: CASSVEAGLTYEQYF
DNA: TGTGCCAGCAGCGTAGAGGCGGGCCTGACCTACGAGCAGTACTTC

V: TRBV6-5
J: TRBJ2-1
D: NA
size: few
CDR3: CASSYSSGYNEQFF
DNA: TGTGCCAGCAGTTACTCTAGCGGTTACAATGAGCAGTTCTTC

V: TRBV28
J: TRBJ1-1
D: NA
size: NA
CDR3: CASSLRTEAFF
DNA: TGTGCCAGCAGTTTGAGGACTGAAGCTTTCTTT

V: TRBV12-3/TRBV12-4
J: TRBJ1-1
D: NA
size: NA
CDR3: CASSSRVGTEAFF
DNA: TGTGCCAGCAGTTCCAGGGTGGGCACTGAAGCTTTCTTT

V: TRBV29-1
J: TRBJ2-7
D: TRBD1
size: NA
CDR3: CSVGDRGLRREQYF
DNA: TGCAGCGTCGGGGACAGGGGTCTACGTCGTGAGCAGTACTTC

V: TRBV7-6
J: TRBJ2-3
D: TRBD2
size: NA
CDR3: CASSPRLASTDTQYF
DNA: TGTGCCAGCAGTCCTAGACTAGCTAGCACAGATACGCAGTATTTT

V: TRBV27
J: TRBJ2-1
D: TRBD2
size: NA
CDR3: CASSPQTSGGRNEQFF
DNA: TGTGCCAGCAGTCCCCAGACTAGCGGGGGTCGCAATGAGCAGTTCTTC

V: TRBV24-1
J: TRBJ2-7
D: NA
size: NA
CDR3: CATSGGTEVPYEQYF
DNA: TGTGCCACCAGTGGCGGGACAGAAGTACCCTACGAGCAGTACTTC

V: TRBV19
J: TRBJ1-1
D: TRBD1
size: NA
CDR3: CASIDGQGWTEAFF
DNA: TGTGCCAGTATCGATGGACAGGGATGGACTGAAGCTTTCTTT

V: TRBV27
J: TRBJ2-5
D: TRBD2
size: once
CDR3: CASSSWTSGGPESETQYF
DNA: TGTGCCAGCAGTTCCTGGACTAGCGGGGGGCCCGAATCGGAGACCCAGTACTTC

V: TRBV9
J: TRBJ2-2
D: TRBD1
size: NA
CDR3: CASSGRTGPTNTGELFF
DNA: TGTGCCAGCAGCGGGAGGACAGGGCCAACGAACACCGGGGAGCTGTTTTTT

V: TRBV6-4
J: TRBJ1-1
D: TRBD1
size: NA
CDR3: CASTGGEAFF
DNA: TGTGCCAGCACAGGGGGTGAAGCTTTCTTT

V: TRBV27
J: TRBJ1-5
D: NA
size: NA
CDR3: CASTARGRQGIFQPQHF
DNA: TGTGCCAGCACCGCCCGCGGACGGCAGGGCATCTTTCAGCCCCAGCATTTT

V: TRBV29-1
J: TRBJ1-5
D: NA
size: NA
CDR3: CSVEAGNNQPQHF
DNA: TGCAGCGTTGAGGCAGGAAACAATCAGCCCCAGCATTTT

V: TRBV5-1
J: TRBJ1-1
D: TRBD1
size: NA
CDR3: CASTGGTNTEAFF
DNA: TGCGCCAGTACAGGGGGCACGAACACTGAAGCTTTCTTT

V: TRBV6-5
J: TRBJ1-1
D: NA
size: NA
CDR3: CASSYSSLVNTEAFF
DNA: TGTGCCAGCAGTTACTCTTCTCTCGTGAACACTGAAGCTTTCTTT

V: TRBV5-4
J: TRBJ1-1
D: TRBD1
size: NA
CDR3: CASSLDLDRGNTEAFF
DNA: TGTGCCAGCAGCTTGGACCTGGACAGGGGTAACACTGAAGCTTTCTTT

V: TRBV6-5
J: TRBJ2-7
D: NA
size: NA
CDR3: CASSYLGALSGEQYF
DNA: TGTGCCAGCAGTTACTTAGGGGCTTTATCGGGCGAGCAGTACTTC

V: TRBV6-2/TRBV6-3
J: TRBJ1-4
D: TRBD1
size: NA
CDR3: CASSLDRGGKEKLFF
DNA: TGTGCCAGCAGCCTCGACAGGGGTGGAAAGGAAAAACTGTTTTTT

V: TRBV5-4
J: TRBJ1-2
D: NA
size: NA
CDR3: CASSLDRLGGYTF
DNA: TGTGCCAGCAGCTTGGACAGGTTGGGGGGCTACACCTTC

V: TRBV5-4
J: TRBJ1-6
D: TRBD1
size: few
CDR3: CASSAFDRGNSPLHF
DNA: TGTGCCAGCAGCGCATTCGACAGGGGCAATTCACCCCTCCACTTT

V: TRBV19
J: TRBJ2-7
D: TRBD1
size: NA
CDR3: CASSSGTGASYEQYF
DNA: TGTGCCAGTAGCTCCGGGACAGGGGCCTCCTACGAGCAGTACTTC

V: TRBV30
J: TRBJ2-3
D: TRBD2
size: NA
CDR3: CAWNLGLATDTQYF
DNA: TGTGCCTGGAACCTGGGACTAGCAACAGATACGCAGTATTTT

V: TRBV7-3
J: TRBJ2-3
D: TRBD2
size: NA
CDR3: CASSLTSGATDTQYF
DNA: TGTGCCAGCAGCTTAACTAGCGGGGCCACAGATACGCAGTATTTT

V: TRBV25-1
J: TRBJ2-3
D: TRBD1
size: NA
CDR3: CASSERGQGTDTQYF
DNA: TGTGCCAGCAGTGAAAGGGGGCAGGGCACAGATACGCAGTATTTT

V: TRBV2
J: TRBJ1-4
D: TRBD1
size: NA
CDR3: CASSRWTGYNEKLFF
DNA: TGTGCCAGCAGTAGATGGACAGGGTATAATGAAAAACTGTTTTTT

V: TRBV6-6
J: TRBJ2-3
D: NA
size: NA
CDR3: CASSQDSRRGTQYF
DNA: TGTGCCAGCAGTCAGGACTCGAGGCGCGGTACGCAGTATTTT

V: TRBV3-1/TRBV3-2
J: TRBJ1-2
D: NA
size: once
CDR3: CASSQGPTGFIGYTF
DNA: TGTGCCAGCAGCCAGGGACCGACAGGCTTCATTGGGTACACCTTC

V: TRBV30
J: TRBJ2-3
D: NA
size: few
CDR3: CAWVSLRRDTQYF
DNA: TGTGCCTGGGTAAGCCTAAGGAGGGATACGCAGTATTTT

V: TRBV24-1
J: TRBJ2-7
D: TRBD2
size: NA
CDR3: CATPSGDHLDGEQYF
DNA: TGTGCCACCCCGAGCGGGGACCACCTCGATGGCGAGCAGTACTTC

V: TRBV19
J: TRBJ2-2
D: TRBD2
size: NA
CDR3: CASRIFPSPRGGSDTGELFF
DNA: TGTGCCAGTAGGATTTTCCCCTCTCCGCGGGGGGGCTCAGACACCGGGGAGCTGTTTTTT

V: TRBV18
J: TRBJ1-2
D: NA
size: NA
CDR3: CASSPQDRGRLDGYTF
DNA: TGTGCCAGCTCACCCCAAGACCGAGGGAGATTAGATGGCTACACCTTC

V: TRBV5-6
J: TRBJ1-2
D: NA
size: NA
CDR3: CASSPGSYGYTF
DNA: TGTGCCAGCAGCCCGGGGTCCTATGGCTACACCTTC

V: TRBV6-5
J: TRBJ2-7
D: NA
size: NA
CDR3: CAATEFGYEQYF
DNA: TGTGCCGCGACAGAATTTGGCTACGAGCAGTACTTC

V: TRBV6-5
J: TRBJ2-1
D: TRBD2
size: NA
CDR3: CASSSLLAGGGIRFF
DNA: TGTGCCAGCAGTTCGCTACTAGCGGGGGGCGGGATTCGGTTCTTC

V: TRBV7-3
J: TRBJ2-1
D: TRBD1
size: once
CDR3: CASSSGGMGNEQFF
DNA: TGTGCCAGCAGTTCAGGGGGCATGGGTAATGAGCAGTTCTTC

V: TRBV7-2
J: TRBJ2-7
D: NA
size: NA
CDR3: CASRFGGTSSYEQYF
DNA: TGTGCCAGCAGGTTTGGGGGGACTTCATCCTACGAGCAGTACTTC

V: TRBV20-1
J: TRBJ2-1
D: TRBD2
size: NA
CDR3: CSASRRRGGRGEQFF
DNA: TGCAGTGCTAGTCGTCGTCGGGGGGGCCGTGGTGAGCAGTTCTTC

V: TRBV4-2
J: TRBJ2-1
D: TRBD2
size: NA
CDR3: CASSQDLKRGVNEQFF
DNA: TGTGCCAGCAGCCAAGATCTCAAGCGGGGGGTAAATGAGCAGTTCTTC

V: TRBV4-3
J: TRBJ2-1
D: NA
size: NA
CDR3: CASSQPGLLLNEQFF
DNA: TGCGCCAGCAGCCAACCGGGACTTCTCCTCAATGAGCAGTTCTTC

V: TRBV5-1
J: TRBJ2-5
D: TRBD1
size: NA
CDR3: CASSLEGQGSQYF
DNA: TGCGCCAGCAGCTTGGAGGGACAGGGAAGTCAGTACTTC

V: TRBV6-6
J: TRBJ2-2
D: TRBD1
size: NA
CDR3: CASTRQGGDTGELFF
DNA: TGTGCCAGCACCCGACAGGGGGGCGACACCGGGGAGCTGTTTTTT

V: TRBV7-9
J: TRBJ2-7
D: TRBD2
size: NA
CDR3: CASSTTGGPSRNEQYF
DNA: TGTGCCAGCAGCACGACGGGGGGGCCTAGCCGGAACGAGCAGTACTTC

V: TRBV6-6
J: TRBJ2-7
D: TRBD1
size: NA
CDR3: CASGQGPSYEQYF
DNA: TGTGCCAGCGGACAGGGACCCTCCTACGAGCAGTACTTC

V: TRBV19
J: TRBJ2-1
D: NA
size: NA
CDR3: CASSIRGYEQFF
DNA: TGTGCCAGTAGTATTCGGGGATATGAGCAGTTCTTC

V: TRBV7-9
J: TRBJ2-3
D: TRBD2
size: NA
CDR3: CASSPRRGGGTDTQYF
DNA: TGTGCCAGCAGCCCGAGACGGGGGGGCGGGACAGATACGCAGTATTTT

V: TRBV3-1/TRBV3-2
J: TRBJ2-1
D: NA
size: NA
CDR3: CASRSSNEQFF
DNA: TGTGCCAGCAGGTCTAGCAATGAGCAGTTCTTC

V: TRBV10-3
J: TRBJ2-1
D: NA
size: NA
CDR3: CAIRDSPSSYNEQFF
DNA: TGTGCCATCAGGGACAGCCCTAGCTCCTACAATGAGCAGTTCTTC

V: TRBV10-3
J: TRBJ2-3
D: NA
size: NA
CDR3: CAISGQGTTDTQYF
DNA: TGTGCCATCAGTGGGCAGGGGACCACAGATACGCAGTATTTT

V: TRBV4-2
J: TRBJ1-2
D: TRBD1
size: once
CDR3: CASSQDTGQGHGGYTF
DNA: TGTGCCAGCAGCCAAGATACGGGACAGGGTCACGGTGGCTACACCTTC